This T cell receptor (beta chain) was identified in a study of blood T cell repertoires in COVID-19. The assay was immunoSEQ multiplex PCR, and TCRdb's table has in-frame clones only and misses some. This sample yields approximately 210,000 clones, of which roughly 91% are seen a single time; 7.2% belongs to the top ten. This CDR3 is 13 amino acids long. Trimming cost V 8 bases and J 5 bases; bases outside gene matches: 4. Per germline, CDR1 PRHDT and CDR2 FYEKMQ (reference sequence). The chain uses TRBV13 and TRBJ2-5; TRBD1 matches at 11 bases. The sequenced sample was PBMCs or T cells enriched from blood (not recorded which). The origin of this receptor is a man aged 30 to 39 in a cohort exposed to, infected with or recovered from COVID-19 (not recorded which). The CDR3 sequence: CASGQGAMETQYF. CDR3 nucleotides: TGTGCCAGCGGACAGGGGGCTATGGAGACCCAGTACTTC.